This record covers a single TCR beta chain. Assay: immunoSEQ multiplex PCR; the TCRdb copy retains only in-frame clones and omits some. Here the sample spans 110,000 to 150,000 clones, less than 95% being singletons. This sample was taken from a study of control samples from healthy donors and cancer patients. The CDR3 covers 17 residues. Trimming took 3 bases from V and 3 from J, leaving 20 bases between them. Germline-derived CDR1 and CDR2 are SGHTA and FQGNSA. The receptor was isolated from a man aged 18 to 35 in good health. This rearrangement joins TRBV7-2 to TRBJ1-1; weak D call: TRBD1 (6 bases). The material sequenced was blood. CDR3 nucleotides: TGTGCCAGCAGCTTTTTTCCTCCAGGGGCGTCCTACACTGAAGCTTTCTTT. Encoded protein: CASSFFPPGASYTEAFF.